Listed here is a single T cell receptor beta chain. Cohorts were determined from participant-reported clinical history. As handled by the study authors: Nucleated cell number was recorded as an estimate derived from reference gene primer amplification. The assay was immunoSEQ multiplex PCR, and TCRdb's table has in-frame clones only and misses some. V and J calls and clone size are as listed in that table; D and trimming were resolved from the DNA. The sample has 250,000 or so clones, about 87% seen once; the top ten hold approximately 3.5%. This sample was included in a study of blood T cell repertoires in COVID-19. As for the study in general: Sample material is recorded as cDNA or gDNA derived from T cells, B-cell-depleted T cells, or PBMCs.

The trim removed 3 bases at V and 5 bases at J, leaving 10 bases unmatched. The CDR3 has 16 amino acids. The germline V gene has CDR1 DFQATT and CDR2 SNEGSKA (reference sequence). The rearrangement uses TRBV20-1 and TRBJ2-5; 12 bases agree with TRBD2. Sequencing was performed on PBMCs or T cells enriched from blood (not recorded which). The receptor's source is a woman aged 25 to 39 who had been exposed to COVID-19. The CDR3: CSASLRTSGMWETQYF. The DNA for the CDR3 is TGCAGTGCTAGTCTAAGGACTAGCGGGATGTGGGAGACCCAGTACTTC.